The rows below give T cell receptor beta chains drawn from one sample of a study of blood T cell repertoires in COVID-19. Using immunoSEQ multiplex PCR, the repertoire was profiled, and TCRdb retains in-frame clones only, with some absent. The sample shows more than 70,000 clones, 75% to 90% of them seen only once. Material for sequencing was peripheral blood. The receptors were sampled from a woman older than 75 with acute or convalescent COVID-19. The conserved cysteine and the conserved F or W are not part of the CDR3 here.

v_call	j_call	cdr3_aa
TRBV18	TRBJ2-5	ASSPLAQETQY
TRBV5-1	TRBJ1-1	ASSLVTGGDTEAF
TRBV5-1	TRBJ1-5	ATLGDQPQH
TRBV19	TRBJ1-5	ASNPQDRGNQPQH
TRBV6-5	TRBJ1-2	ASSNGWDYGYT
TRBV19	TRBJ2-1	ASSHLPPSLEQF
TRBV5-8	TRBJ1-6	ASKEVAAGGGSPLH
TRBV7-2	TRBJ2-5	ASSLWGRVGETQY
TRBV7-8	TRBJ1-1	ASSHGTVMNTEAF
TRBV4-2	TRBJ1-6	ASSRTGGNSPLH
TRBV5-1	TRBJ1-4	ASSRSGAENEKLF
TRBV5-4	TRBJ1-2	ASSFPGQGDYGYT
TRBV29-1	TRBJ1-1	SVDLRGTNTEAF
TRBV12-5	TRBJ1-5	ASGLSHQDRANQPQH
TRBV12-1	TRBJ1-5	ASSLQGTRSNQPQH
TRBV5-1	TRBJ2-5	ASSLSWGQGETQY
TRBV25-1	TRBJ2-5	ASRGAGGQETQY
TRBV12-1	TRBJ2-2	ASNSRASTGELF
TRBV6-5	TRBJ2-7	ASSQPGQGAREQY
TRBV2	TRBJ2-7	ASTPDRTYEQY
TRBV5-6	TRBJ1-5	ASSLGDSPLLQH
TRBV11-2	TRBJ1-1	ASSLDRNTEAF
TRBV4-1	TRBJ1-3	ASTQTGGNTIY
TRBV5-4	TRBJ2-6	ASSLAAGANVLT
TRBV3-1/TRBV3-2	TRBJ2-3	ASSQFFGAGTDTQY
TRBV2	TRBJ1-1	ASTQAGMNTEAF
TRBV5-4	TRBJ1-2	ASSSPQARGYT
TRBV15	TRBJ1-5	ATSRDLGQGSWPQH
TRBV7-2	TRBJ1-3	ASSYGSSGNTIY
TRBV29-1	TRBJ1-4	SVGGREKLF
TRBV15	TRBJ2-3	ATSRLAGGFTDTQY
TRBV3-1/TRBV3-2	TRBJ2-7	ASSQAQGRPYEQY
TRBV10-3	TRBJ1-1	AIADLNTEAF
TRBV29-1	TRBJ1-2	SVRQHYGYT
TRBV28	TRBJ2-2	ASSFRVRSGELF
TRBV9	TRBJ2-3	ASSATVTDTQY
TRBV5-4	TRBJ1-1	ASSSGGTVSTEAF
TRBV18	TRBJ2-7	ASSPGLAGAYEQY
TRBV18	TRBJ1-2	ASSPRVAPTEGYT
TRBV19	TRBJ2-2	ASAGTGITGELF
TRBV7-2	TRBJ2-7	ASRTSSGGEQY
TRBV9	TRBJ2-7	ASSVGTDNSYEQY
TRBV6-5	TRBJ1-6	ASRGGREGSPLH
TRBV20-1	TRBJ2-2	SARALRELF
TRBV5-1	TRBJ2-2	ASSLVAGVSTGELF
TRBV18	TRBJ2-7	ASSPGAVLRAQY